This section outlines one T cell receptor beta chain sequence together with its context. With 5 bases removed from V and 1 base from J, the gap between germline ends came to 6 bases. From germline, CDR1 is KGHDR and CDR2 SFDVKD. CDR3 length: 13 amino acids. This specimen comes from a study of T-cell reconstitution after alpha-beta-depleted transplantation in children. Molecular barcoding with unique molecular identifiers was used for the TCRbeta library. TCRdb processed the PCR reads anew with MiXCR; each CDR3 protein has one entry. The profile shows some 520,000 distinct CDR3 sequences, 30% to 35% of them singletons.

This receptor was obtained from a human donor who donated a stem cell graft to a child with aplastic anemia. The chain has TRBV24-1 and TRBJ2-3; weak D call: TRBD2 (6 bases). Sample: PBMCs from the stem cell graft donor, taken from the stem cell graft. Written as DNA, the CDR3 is TGTGCCACCAGTGCGGGGGGCACAGATACGCAGTATTTT. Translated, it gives CATSAGGTDTQYF.